Listed here are 23 T cell receptor beta chains from one sample, sequenced in a study of early T cells in non-severe SARS-CoV-2 infection. Each CDR3 protein is one row after TCRdb ran MiXCR on the 5' RACE reads. The profile shows around 64,000 distinct CDR3 sequences, roughly 10% of them singletons. The specimen comprised whole blood, sampled at baseline. All receptors come from an adult who was a healthcare worker with PCR-confirmed SARS-CoV-2 infection or an uninfected control (not recorded which).

The chain has TRBV5-6 and TRBJ2-1, with 8 bases identical to TRBD2. The length of the CDR3 is 18 residues. Looked up from germline, CDR1 is SGHDT and CDR2 is YYEEEE. With V trimmed by 0 bases and J by 7 bases, 15 bases remained unmatched. The CDR3 protein is CASSLDWDYRLALNEQFF. In DNA form, the CDR3 reads TGTGCCAGCAGCTTGGATTGGGACTATCGACTAGCGCTAAATGAGCAGTTCTTC.

The table lists this clonotype with many counts. The V call is TRBV27, the J call TRBJ2-1; TRBD2 is a possible D gene (5 bases). CDR3 length equals 14 residues. V dropped 4 bases and J dropped 3 bases, with 10 bases sitting between them. The germline V gene encodes CDR1 MNHEY and CDR2 SMNVEV (reference sequence). CDR3 sequence (DNA): TGTGCCAGCAGTTCGGGGTCCCTCTACAATGAGCAGTTCTTC. It yields the protein CASSSGSLYNEQFF.

The chain employs TRBV5-1 and TRBJ2-1; D is tentatively TRBD1 or TRBD2 (5 bases each). V gave up 0 bases and J gave up 8 bases, with 12 bases separating them. CDR3 length equals 14 residues. In germline, CDR1 is SGHRS, CDR2 YFSETQ. CDR3 nucleotides: TGCGCCAGCAGCTTGGCCTGGATGGGGGATGAGCAGTTCTTC. It yields the protein CASSLAWMGDEQFF.

Only a few counts were recorded for this clonotype. In nucleotides, the CDR3 is TGTGCCAGTAGAGTGGACAGGGCCCTCAATCAGCCCCAGCATTTT. Amino acid sequence: CASRVDRALNQPQHF. The chain links TRBV19 to TRBJ1-5; 8 nucleotides line up with TRBD1. The CDR3 extends over 15 amino acids. Germline V gene data show CDR1 as LNHDA and CDR2 as SQIVND (reference sequence). J was trimmed by 3 bases and V by 6 bases; bases with no gene match: 7. Drawing the rest from reference TRBV19 and TRBJ1-5, the complete variable domain is DGGITQSPKYLFRKEGQNVTLSCEQNLNHDAMYWYRQDPGQGLRLIYYSQIVNDFQKGDIAEGYSVSREKKESFPLTVTSAQKNPTAFYLCASRVDRALNQPQHFGDGTRLSIL.

The rearrangement links TRBV5-1 to TRBJ2-3; maybe TRBD1 (6 bases). The germline V and J ends were trimmed by 2 bases and 2 bases, with 9 bases remaining between them. Germline V gives CDR1 SGHRS, CDR2 YFSETQ. The CDR3 contains 14 residues. CDR3 bases: TGCGCCAGCAGCTTTACAGGGTTCACAGATACGCAGTATTTT. Amino acids: CASSFTGFTDTQYF.

In its sample, this clonotype was seen many times. The chain employs TRBV3-1 and TRBJ2-1; no reliable D call. CDR3 length: 11 amino acids. Between the trimmed V and J ends, which lost 2 bases and 10 bases, there was a span of 6 bases. Germline CDR1 is LGHDT and CDR2 is YNNKEL (reference sequence). DNA of the CDR3: TGTGCCAGCAGCCAACGCAGGGAGCAGTTCTTC. The encoded protein is CASSQRREQFF.

This clonotype was recorded a few times. The chain links TRBV6-4 to TRBJ1-6; TRBD1 aligns across 7 bases. This CDR3 has 13 residues. Germline CDR1 reads MRHNA; CDR2 reads SNTAGT. V shed 2 bases and J 12 bases; nucleotides not matched to a gene: 4. This CDR3 is CASSDTQGEPLHF. Here the CDR3 DNA reads TGTGCCAGCAGTGACACCCAGGGGGAACCCCTCCACTTT.

This clonotype was detected many times. The gene calls are TRBV5-1 and TRBJ2-5, with D unresolved. Trimming stripped 2 bases from V and 5 bases from J, with 7 bases between. CDR1 and CDR2 (germline): SGHRS, YFSETQ. The CDR3 consists of 12 residues. Here the CDR3 reads CASSFVSETQYF. The CDR3 DNA sequence: TGCGCCAGCAGCTTCGTCTCTGAGACCCAGTACTTC.

This chain connects TRBV5-1 to TRBJ2-2; 13 positions match TRBD2. Germline values: CDR1 SGHRS, CDR2 YFSETQ. This CDR3 region has 17 residues. V was clipped by 2 bases and J by 1 base; unmatched bases: 2. The CDR3 DNA is TGCGCCAGCAGCTTCGGACTAGCGGGAGAGAACACCGGGGAGCTGTTTTTT. It yields the protein CASSFGLAGENTGELFF.

This clonotype was seen repeatedly, ten times or more. The V and J genes are TRBV7-8 and TRBJ1-5; weak D call: TRBD1 (5 bases). Trimming left V 5 bases short and J 5 bases short, with 13 bases between. This CDR3 contains 14 residues. Per germline, CDR1 SGHVS and CDR2 FQNEAQ. CDR3 sequence (DNA): TGTGCCAGCAGCATGTCCTGGGGGGATCAGCCCCAGCATTTT. Amino acid sequence: CASSMSWGDQPQHF.

The V and J genes are TRBV19 and TRBJ2-1, with TRBD1 identical over 8 bases. CDR1 is LNHDA, CDR2 SQIVND, per germline (reference sequence). This CDR3 comprises 13 residues. J was trimmed by 5 bases and V by 9 bases; bases with no gene match: 6. CDR3 residues: CASRQGTNNEQFF. In DNA form, the CDR3 reads TGTGCCAGCCGACAGGGGACAAACAATGAGCAGTTCTTC. The variable domain in full, with the rest retrieved from reference TRBV19 and TRBJ2-1, is DGGITQSPKYLFRKEGQNVTLSCEQNLNHDAMYWYRQDPGQGLRLIYYSQIVNDFQKGDIAEGYSVSREKKESFPLTVTSAQKNPTAFYLCASRQGTNNEQFFGPGTRLTVL.

The J gene is TRBJ2-1, the V gene TRBV6-2 or TRBV6-3, with 12 nucleotides matching TRBD2. CDR1 and CDR2 from the germline V gene are MNHEY and SVGEGT. V was clipped by 5 bases and J by 8 bases; unmatched bases: 10. There are 16 residues in the CDR3. CDR3 DNA: TGTGCCAGCAGTCCTCGGTGGGCTAGCGGGAGGGATGAGCAGTTCTTC. This gives the protein CASSPRWASGRDEQFF.

This clonotype was observed a few times. This chain uses TRBV6-1 with TRBJ1-6; D is unclear. This CDR3 is 14 amino acids long. Germline CDR1 and CDR2: MNHNS and SASEGT. Trimming left V 2 bases short and J 10 bases short, with 12 bases between. CDR3 DNA: TGTGCCAGCAGTGAATCTGTAGGCGGATCACCCCTCCACTTT. The encoded protein is CASSESVGGSPLHF.

This clonotype was observed a handful of times. The gene calls are TRBV18 and TRBJ1-5; D is possibly TRBD1 (5 bases). The germline V and J ends were trimmed by 6 bases and 3 bases, with 15 bases remaining between them. Germline V lookup: CDR1 KGHSH, CDR2 LQKENI. The CDR3 is made up of 15 amino acids. The CDR3 DNA sequence: TGTGCCAGCTCGGGGGGACGGTCAAACAATCAGCCCCAGCATTTT. Residues: CASSGGRSNNQPQHF. Filled out from reference TRBV18 and TRBJ1-5, the complete variable domain reads NAGVMQNPRHLVRRRGQEARLRCSPMKGHSHVYWYRQLPEEGLKFMVYLQKENIIDESGMPKERFSAEFPKEGPSILRIQQVVRGDSAAYFCASSGGRSNNQPQHFGDGTRLSIL.

The V gene is TRBV5-1, the J gene TRBJ2-3; TRBD1 might be the D (5 bases). The CDR3 loop spans 13 amino acids. Germline loops: CDR1 SGHRS, CDR2 YFSETQ. Trimming left V 7 bases short and J 0 bases short, with 9 bases between. The CDR3 spells CASGPGSTDTQYF. In DNA, the CDR3 is TGCGCCAGCGGCCCAGGGAGCACAGATACGCAGTATTTT.

The CDR3 DNA sequence: TGCGCCAGCAGTCCCCACCGGCAGGGCGGAGAGACCCAGTACTTC. Protein sequence: CASSPHRQGGETQYF. The gene calls are TRBV10-2 and TRBJ2-5; the D gene is possibly TRBD1 (5 bases). The CDR3 extends over 15 amino acids. From germline, CDR1 is WSHSY and CDR2 SAAADI. V gave up 5 bases and J gave up 4 bases, with 17 bases separating them.

The genes are TRBV7-2 and TRBJ2-3; D not resolved. The germline gives CDR1 SGHTA, CDR2 FQGNSA. The V and J ends lost 3 bases and 1 base respectively, with 8 bases between them. This CDR3 has 14 residues. CDR3 in DNA: TGTGCCAGCAGCTTCTTTCTGGGCACAGATACGCAGTATTTT. Residues: CASSFFLGTDTQYF.

This clonotype was seen repeatedly, ten times or more. V usage is TRBV7-6 and J usage is TRBJ1-2; D remains unclear. V lost 2 bases and J lost 0, with 4 bases in between. Looked up from germline, CDR1 is SGHVS and CDR2 is FNYEAQ. The CDR3 runs to 13 residues. CDR3 region: CASSLTPNYGYTF. The CDR3 DNA reads TGTGCCAGCAGCTTAACCCCTAACTATGGCTACACCTTC.

This clonotype was recorded a few times. V gene TRBV7-8 combines with J gene TRBJ2-2; TRBD1 aligns across 7 bases. This CDR3 has 14 amino acids. V shed 4 bases and J 6 bases; nucleotides not matched to a gene: 5. CDR1 is SGHVS, CDR2 FQNEAQ, per germline. CDR3 region: CASSSTGWAGELFF. CDR3 nucleotide sequence: TGTGCCAGCAGCTCGACAGGGTGGGCCGGGGAGCTGTTTTTT.

This clonotype was observed a few times. The chain is built from TRBV6-1 and TRBJ1-6; the match to TRBD1 covers 9 bases. Germline-derived CDR1 and CDR2 are MNHNS and SASEGT. The junction had 4 bases not matched to a gene; V was cut back by 6 bases and J by 7 bases. This CDR3 comprises 14 residues. CDR3 nucleotide sequence: TGTGCCAGCAGCAGGACAGGGGAAAATTCACCCCTCCACTTT. Translating it yields CASSRTGENSPLHF.

The gene calls are TRBV12-3 or TRBV12-4 and TRBJ1-2; the D is unclear. Trimming removed 6 bases from V and 4 bases from J, with 12 bases in between. The CDR3 runs 13 residues. The CDR3 loop reads CASSPTSVYGYTF. CDR3 DNA: TGTGCCAGCAGCCCCACCAGCGTCTATGGCTACACCTTC.

The sample holds a few counts of this clonotype. J is TRBJ2-1 and V is TRBV3-1; 13 bases are shared with TRBD2. The CDR3 has 18 residues. V was clipped by 1 base and J by 7 bases; unmatched bases: 10. CDR1 and CDR2 from the germline V gene are LGHDT and YNNKEL (reference sequence). The CDR3 loop is CASSQGTSGGYLRNEQFF. The CDR3 coding sequence is TGTGCCAGCAGCCAAGGGACTAGCGGGGGCTACCTTCGGAATGAGCAGTTCTTC.

This clonotype was seen only once. The CDR3 loop reads CASSSDRYNSPLHF. Written as DNA, the CDR3 is TGTGCCAGCAGCTCCGACAGATACAATTCACCCCTCCACTTT. The V gene is TRBV7-9, the J gene TRBJ1-6, with D perhaps TRBD1 (5 bases). Germline V gene data show CDR1 as SEHNR and CDR2 as FQNEAQ (reference sequence). This CDR3 has 14 residues. V was cut by 4 bases and J by 7 bases, with 11 bases left in between.